This T cell receptor beta chain was sequenced in a study of T cells in Graves' hyperthyroidism and ophthalmopathy. Trimming stripped 5 bases from V and 2 bases from J, with 17 bases between. This CDR3 region has 16 residues. Germline V gene lookup returns CDR1 MNHEY and CDR2 SVGEGT. TCR beta CDR3 region amplification was performed from RNA transcripts. HTBI primers drove first-round RT-PCR of the TCR CDR3. TCRdb used MiXCR to reprocess the multiplex PCR reads, holding one entry per CDR3 protein. The sample consists of a few hundred thousand distinct CDR3 sequences, 15% to 18% of them appearing once. Study results and limitations: In validation, the model predicted ophthalmopathy. These predictions came a median around 5.9 months before onset. In blood, most of the thyroid clonotypes expanded above 0.001 were also present.

In its sample, this clonotype was seen many times. The antigen is undetermined. The chain carries TRBV6-2 or TRBV6-3 and TRBJ2-3; a possible D gene is TRBD2 (5 bases). Sequenced sample: blood. This receptor was obtained from a woman in her late teens or twenties with Graves' hyperthyroidism. The CDR3 sequence: CASSHDIAIVTDTQYF. The DNA for the CDR3 is TGTGCCAGCAGTCACGATATAGCGATTGTCACAGATACGCAGTATTTT.